This entry is about one T cell receptor beta chain. Its antigen is still unknown. This specimen comes from a study of T cells expressing NK-cell markers. At the level of the study: In sorted CD3+CD56+NKG2C+, CD3+CD56+NKG2C- and CD3+CD56-NKG2C+ T cells, TCR beta repertoires were obtained. Seven of the eight sequenced donors were classified as HCMV-seropositive, and one was classified as seronegative.

Study-wide points: CD8+ T cells in more than five donors included dominant NKG2C+ clonotypes at roughly 1.0-7.0%.

Using the 5' RACE reads, TCRdb records one entry per CDR3 protein without DNA. The sample totals about 180,000 distinct CDR3 sequences; its top ten clones hold roughly 18%. The length of the CDR3 is 13 residues. Germline V gives CDR1 SQVTM, CDR2 ANQGSEA. The sample taken for sequencing was blood T cells: a sorted CD56 or NKG2C T cell subset, CD4+ or CD8+ T cells, or bulk PBMC T cells (not recorded which). The rearrangement uses TRBV29-1 and TRBJ2-7; TCRdb outputs TRBD1, but without DNA this stays unchecked. The clonotype originates from a woman between 18 and 75 years old in good health. The CDR3 here is CSAGEGAQYEQYF.